The rows below give T cell receptor beta chains drawn from one sample of a study of T cells in Graves' hyperthyroidism and ophthalmopathy. One entry per CDR3 protein results from TCRdb running MiXCR on the multiplex PCR reads. The data show hundreds of thousands of distinct CDR3 sequences, about 19% seen once. Sequencing was done on a sample of blood. The receptor source for this set is a woman aged 45-60 years with Graves' hyperthyroidism that later progressed to Graves' ophthalmopathy. Each CDR3 is given with its conserved first and last residue. D genes are given only for firm matches. Clone size is shown for a subset of rows, as once, few, many or a class of expanded clone.

clone size: many
V gene: TRBV7-9
J gene: TRBJ2-5
D gene: .
CDR3 DNA: TGTGCCAGCAGCTTAACACAGGGGAGGGAGACCCAGTACTTC
CDR3 protein: CASSLTQGRETQYF

clone size: .
V gene: TRBV7-3
J gene: TRBJ1-4
D gene: .
CDR3 DNA: TGTGCCAGCAGCTCCCCCCGGGACTTTTTGTTTTTT
CDR3 protein: CASSSPRDFLFF

clone size: few
V gene: TRBV4-1
J gene: TRBJ1-1
D gene: .
CDR3 DNA: TGCGCCAGCAGCCAAAAACCTTGGAACACTGAAGCTTTCTTT
CDR3 protein: CASSQKPWNTEAFF

clone size: .
V gene: TRBV7-9
J gene: TRBJ2-7
D gene: TRBD1
CDR3 DNA: TGTGCCAGCAGCTCTCCGGGACAGACGACCTACGAGCAGTACTTC
CDR3 protein: CASSSPGQTTYEQYF

clone size: many
V gene: TRBV2
J gene: TRBJ2-1
D gene: .
CDR3 DNA: TGTGCCAGCAGTGGTTGGGATGAGCAGTTCTTC
CDR3 protein: CASSGWDEQFF

clone size: .
V gene: TRBV30
J gene: TRBJ1-6
D gene: .
CDR3 DNA: TGTGCCTGGAAAAGAGATAATTCACCCCTCCACTTT
CDR3 protein: CAWKRDNSPLHF

clone size: few
V gene: TRBV10-1
J gene: TRBJ2-3
D gene: .
CDR3 DNA: TGCGCCAGCGCTAAAAGAACTAGCACAGATACGCAGTATTTT
CDR3 protein: CASAKRTSTDTQYF

clone size: .
V gene: TRBV5-1
J gene: TRBJ2-7
D gene: .
CDR3 DNA: TGCGCCAGCAGCTTGGGACAGACAATCTACGAGCAGTACTTC
CDR3 protein: CASSLGQTIYEQYF

clone size: .
V gene: TRBV14
J gene: TRBJ1-4
D gene: .
CDR3 DNA: TGTGCCAGCAGCCAAGAGTTTGGGGAAAAACTGTTTTTT
CDR3 protein: CASSQEFGEKLFF

clone size: once
V gene: TRBV7-8
J gene: TRBJ2-7
D gene: TRBD2
CDR3 DNA: TGTGCCAGCAGCTTAGGAGGGATCAGCGGGGGGCCCGACGAGCAGTACTTC
CDR3 protein: CASSLGGISGGPDEQYF

clone size: many
V gene: TRBV2
J gene: TRBJ2-7
D gene: TRBD1
CDR3 DNA: TGTGCCAGCAGGGCCGGGACAGGCTACGAGCAGTACTTC
CDR3 protein: CASRAGTGYEQYF

clone size: .
V gene: TRBV10-3
J gene: TRBJ2-1
D gene: TRBD1
CDR3 DNA: TGTGCCATTACTCCGGGACAGGGCCGTGGAAAACTGTTCTTC
CDR3 protein: CAITPGQGRGKLFF

clone size: few
V gene: TRBV5-4
J gene: TRBJ2-7
D gene: TRBD2
CDR3 DNA: TGTGCCAGCAGCCCGGGACTAGCGGGGGGAGTCTCCTACGAGCAGTACTTC
CDR3 protein: CASSPGLAGGVSYEQYF

clone size: .
V gene: TRBV13
J gene: TRBJ2-5
D gene: .
CDR3 DNA: TGTGCCAGCAGCCCCCGCCGCGGACGGGAGACCCAGTACTTC
CDR3 protein: CASSPRRGRETQYF

clone size: .
V gene: TRBV29-1
J gene: TRBJ2-7
D gene: TRBD1
CDR3 DNA: TGCAGCGTCCAGGGCCTGGCCAGGGGGATCTACGAGCAGTACTTC
CDR3 protein: CSVQGLARGIYEQYF

clone size: .
V gene: TRBV20-1
J gene: TRBJ1-2
D gene: TRBD1
CDR3 DNA: TGCAGTGCTGACGTACAGGGGATTCTTAACTATGGCTACACCTTC
CDR3 protein: CSADVQGILNYGYTF

clone size: few
V gene: TRBV29-1
J gene: TRBJ2-5
D gene: .
CDR3 DNA: TGCAGCGTTCTAGTCTCGGGGGAGACCCAGTACTTC
CDR3 protein: CSVLVSGETQYF

clone size: .
V gene: TRBV24-1
J gene: TRBJ2-7
D gene: TRBD2
CDR3 DNA: TGTGCCACCAGTGACTCTAGCGGGTCCTACGAGCAGTACTTC
CDR3 protein: CATSDSSGSYEQYF

clone size: few
V gene: TRBV6-2/TRBV6-3
J gene: TRBJ2-1
D gene: TRBD2
CDR3 DNA: TGTGCCAGCAGCCACCCGGTAGCGGGGTATGGTGATGAGCAGTTCTTC
CDR3 protein: CASSHPVAGYGDEQFF

clone size: few
V gene: TRBV6-1
J gene: TRBJ2-5
D gene: TRBD2
CDR3 DNA: TGTGCCAGCAAGAAAGCAGGACTAGTGGAGACCCAGTACTTC
CDR3 protein: CASKKAGLVETQYF

clone size: few
V gene: TRBV19
J gene: TRBJ1-5
D gene: .
CDR3 DNA: TGTGCCAGTAGTATAGGGATGGGGAATCAGCCCCAGCATTTT
CDR3 protein: CASSIGMGNQPQHF

clone size: .
V gene: TRBV12-5
J gene: TRBJ2-2
D gene: .
CDR3 DNA: .
CDR3 protein: CASGPRGAIPGSCFF

clone size: many
V gene: TRBV20-1
J gene: TRBJ1-4
D gene: TRBD1
CDR3 DNA: TGCAGTGCTAGAGCAGGGGGGTTCGAAAAACTGTTTTTT
CDR3 protein: CSARAGGFEKLFF

clone size: .
V gene: TRBV9
J gene: TRBJ2-5
D gene: .
CDR3 DNA: TGTGCCAGCAGCGTAGGGCCGTCAGAGACCCAGTACTTC
CDR3 protein: CASSVGPSETQYF

clone size: many
V gene: TRBV20-1
J gene: TRBJ1-1
D gene: .
CDR3 DNA: TGCAGTGCTAGATTACTCTTTCGGGACGGAGCTTTCTTT
CDR3 protein: CSARLLFRDGAFF

clone size: .
V gene: TRBV27
J gene: TRBJ1-1
D gene: TRBD1
CDR3 DNA: TGTGCCAGCAGTAACTTAGGACAGGGCTTGAACACTGAAGCTTTCTTT
CDR3 protein: CASSNLGQGLNTEAFF

clone size: few
V gene: TRBV5-8
J gene: TRBJ2-3
D gene: .
CDR3 DNA: TGTGCCAGCAGCTTGCTGGCGGGGAGTGAAGATACGCAGTATTTT
CDR3 protein: CASSLLAGSEDTQYF

clone size: .
V gene: TRBV6-1
J gene: TRBJ1-1
D gene: .
CDR3 DNA: TGTGCCAGCAGTGCCGGGGGCTTCACTGAAGCTTTCTTT
CDR3 protein: CASSAGGFTEAFF

clone size: many
V gene: TRBV20-1
J gene: TRBJ2-1
D gene: .
CDR3 DNA: TGCAGTGCTAAGCGCCGAACCTACAATGAGCAGTTCTTC
CDR3 protein: CSAKRRTYNEQFF

clone size: many
V gene: TRBV6-1
J gene: TRBJ2-2
D gene: .
CDR3 DNA: TGTGCCAGCAGTTATGAGGCAGACACCGGGGAGCTGTTTTTT
CDR3 protein: CASSYEADTGELFF

clone size: .
V gene: TRBV9
J gene: TRBJ2-7
D gene: TRBD2
CDR3 DNA: TGTGCCAGCAGCGTAAGCGGGGGGGCTGGCGAGCAGTACTTC
CDR3 protein: CASSVSGGAGEQYF

clone size: .
V gene: TRBV5-6
J gene: TRBJ1-3
D gene: TRBD1
CDR3 DNA: TGTGCCAGCAGCTTCTCGGACAGGGAGCCTGGAAACACCATATATTTT
CDR3 protein: CASSFSDREPGNTIYF

clone size: many
V gene: TRBV3-1
J gene: TRBJ2-7
D gene: .
CDR3 DNA: TGTGCCAGCAGCCAAGACGCCAGGCCGCGAGAGCAGTACTTC
CDR3 protein: CASSQDARPREQYF

clone size: many
V gene: TRBV11-2
J gene: TRBJ2-5
D gene: .
CDR3 DNA: TGTGCCAGCAGCGAGGGACCCGGAGGCGAGACCCAGTACTTC
CDR3 protein: CASSEGPGGETQYF

clone size: many
V gene: TRBV4-1
J gene: TRBJ2-1
D gene: TRBD1
CDR3 DNA: TGCGCCAGCAGCCAAGAAGGACAGGGCAATGAGCAGTTCTTC
CDR3 protein: CASSQEGQGNEQFF

clone size: few
V gene: TRBV6-1
J gene: TRBJ1-1
D gene: TRBD1
CDR3 DNA: TGTGCCAGCAGTGCAGACAGGGGACTCACTGAAGCTTTCTTT
CDR3 protein: CASSADRGLTEAFF

clone size: many
V gene: TRBV3-1
J gene: TRBJ1-1
D gene: .
CDR3 DNA: TGTGCCAGCAGCCAAGGCCGGTTAGGCAGAACTTTCTTT
CDR3 protein: CASSQGRLGRTFF

clone size: few
V gene: TRBV6-6
J gene: TRBJ1-1
D gene: TRBD1
CDR3 DNA: TGTGCCAGCAGTTACTTCCCGGGACAGTCGGGGACTGAAGCTTTCTTT
CDR3 protein: CASSYFPGQSGTEAFF

clone size: few
V gene: TRBV6-5
J gene: TRBJ2-5
D gene: TRBD2
CDR3 DNA: TGTGCCAGCAGTTACGGAGGACTAGCGGGGGGGGCTCGAGAGACCCAGTACTTC
CDR3 protein: CASSYGGLAGGARETQYF

clone size: .
V gene: TRBV27
J gene: TRBJ1-2
D gene: .
CDR3 DNA: TGTGCCAGCAGACCCGCGGGGCCCCACTATGGCTACACCTTC
CDR3 protein: CASRPAGPHYGYTF

clone size: .
V gene: TRBV6-2/TRBV6-3
J gene: TRBJ2-1
D gene: TRBD2
CDR3 DNA: TGTGCCAGCAGGCTAGCGGGGGGCCCCGCTGAGCAGTTCTTC
CDR3 protein: CASRLAGGPAEQFF

clone size: many
V gene: TRBV5-1
J gene: TRBJ1-5
D gene: .
CDR3 DNA: TGCGCCAGCAGCTTGGGGGTCGGGCAGCCCCAGCATTTT
CDR3 protein: CASSLGVGQPQHF

clone size: few
V gene: TRBV4-1
J gene: TRBJ1-5
D gene: .
CDR3 DNA: TGCGCCAGCAGCCAAGATACCCACAGGGTCGATCAGCCCCAGCATTTT
CDR3 protein: CASSQDTHRVDQPQHF

clone size: .
V gene: TRBV9
J gene: TRBJ2-1
D gene: TRBD1
CDR3 DNA: TGTGCCAGCAGCGTATTCGGTCAGGGGGCCCCCAATGAGCAGTTCTTC
CDR3 protein: CASSVFGQGAPNEQFF

clone size: few
V gene: TRBV6-2/TRBV6-3
J gene: TRBJ1-2
D gene: .
CDR3 DNA: TGTGCCAGCAGCGACCGAACGTATGGCTACACCTTC
CDR3 protein: CASSDRTYGYTF

clone size: .
V gene: TRBV5-6
J gene: TRBJ1-5
D gene: .
CDR3 DNA: TGTGCCAGCAGCTTGACTTCGGGGGGGTCCGGCAATCAGCCCCAGCATTTT
CDR3 protein: CASSLTSGGSGNQPQHF

clone size: few
V gene: TRBV27
J gene: TRBJ1-1
D gene: TRBD1
CDR3 DNA: TGTGCCAGCAGACAGGGGATGTTGAACACTGAAGCTTTCTTT
CDR3 protein: CASRQGMLNTEAFF

clone size: many
V gene: TRBV19
J gene: TRBJ2-7
D gene: TRBD1
CDR3 DNA: TGTGCCAGTAGTGTGGGACAGGTCTACGAGCAGTACTTC
CDR3 protein: CASSVGQVYEQYF

clone size: .
V gene: TRBV5-1
J gene: TRBJ2-7
D gene: .
CDR3 DNA: TGCGCCAGCACGGGCACCATACCCTACGAGCAGTACTTC
CDR3 protein: CASTGTIPYEQYF

clone size: .
V gene: TRBV15
J gene: TRBJ1-3
D gene: TRBD1
CDR3 DNA: TGTGCCACCAGCAGACCACAGGGGGCGGGAAACACCATATATTTT
CDR3 protein: CATSRPQGAGNTIYF

clone size: many
V gene: TRBV2
J gene: TRBJ1-2
D gene: .
CDR3 DNA: TGTGCCAGAGCAGAGACAGGAGAAAATCGCTACACCTTC
CDR3 protein: CARAETGENRYTF

clone size: few
V gene: TRBV24-1
J gene: TRBJ2-1
D gene: TRBD2
CDR3 DNA: TGTGCCACCGGGCTAGCGGGGGGGCCGGAGAATGAGCAGTTCTTC
CDR3 protein: CATGLAGGPENEQFF

clone size: few
V gene: TRBV10-1
J gene: TRBJ1-5
D gene: .
CDR3 DNA: TGCGCCAGCAGACGTGCAACCTGTGATCAGCCCCAGCATTTT
CDR3 protein: CASRRATCDQPQHF

clone size: few
V gene: TRBV20-1
J gene: TRBJ2-5
D gene: TRBD2
CDR3 DNA: TGCAGTGCAGCCGGGACTAGCGAGGGTGAGACCCAGTACTTC
CDR3 protein: CSAAGTSEGETQYF

clone size: .
V gene: TRBV12-3/TRBV12-4
J gene: TRBJ1-4
D gene: .
CDR3 DNA: TGTGCCAGCAGACCAGGACAGATTACTGAAAAACTGCTTTTT
CDR3 protein: CASRPGQITEKLLF

clone size: many
V gene: TRBV7-6
J gene: TRBJ1-1
D gene: TRBD1
CDR3 DNA: TGTGCCAGCACCCCGAACCCAGGGGGCAGTGAAGCTTTCTTT
CDR3 protein: CASTPNPGGSEAFF

clone size: .
V gene: TRBV7-9
J gene: TRBJ1-6
D gene: .
CDR3 DNA: TGTGCCAGCAACTTCCTTTTACTCCGCCGTTCTGAGATCTATAATTCACCCCTCCACTTT
CDR3 protein: CASNFLLLRRSEIYNSPLHF

clone size: .
V gene: TRBV6-2/TRBV6-3
J gene: TRBJ2-1
D gene: TRBD2
CDR3 DNA: TGTGCCAGCAGATTCCGAGCGGGGGGCCACAATGAGCAGTTCTTC
CDR3 protein: CASRFRAGGHNEQFF

clone size: .
V gene: TRBV7-2
J gene: TRBJ1-2
D gene: .
CDR3 DNA: TGTGCCAGCAGCCTGTACAGGGCTGGCTATGGCTACACCTTC
CDR3 protein: CASSLYRAGYGYTF